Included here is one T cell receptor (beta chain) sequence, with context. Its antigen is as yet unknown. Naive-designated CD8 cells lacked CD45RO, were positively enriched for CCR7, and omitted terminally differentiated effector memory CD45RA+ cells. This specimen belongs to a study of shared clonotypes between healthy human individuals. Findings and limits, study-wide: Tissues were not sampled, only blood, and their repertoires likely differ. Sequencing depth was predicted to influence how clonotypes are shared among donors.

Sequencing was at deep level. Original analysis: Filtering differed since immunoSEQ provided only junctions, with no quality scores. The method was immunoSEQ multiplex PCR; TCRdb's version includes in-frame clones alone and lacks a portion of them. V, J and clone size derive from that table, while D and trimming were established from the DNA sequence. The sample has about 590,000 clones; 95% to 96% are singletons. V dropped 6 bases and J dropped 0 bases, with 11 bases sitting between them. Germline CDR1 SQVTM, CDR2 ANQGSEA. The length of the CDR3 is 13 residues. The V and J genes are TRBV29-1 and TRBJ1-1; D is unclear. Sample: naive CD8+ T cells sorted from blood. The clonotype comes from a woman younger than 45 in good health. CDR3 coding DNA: TGCAGCGTCCAGAATGGTTTGAACACTGAAGCTTTCTTT. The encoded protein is CSVQNGLNTEAFF.